Shown below are 29 T cell receptor beta chains from a single sample sequenced in a study of post-analysis software for immune sequencing data (dated by TCRdb to between 2015 and 2017). Here is what the overall study found, with its caveats: Roughly 5 TRBV segments, including TRBV5-6, TRBV5-1 and TRBV20-1, were significantly more frequent in patients than controls.

Libraries were made using PCR. The data were produced on an Illumina HiSeq 2500. To reduce PCR and sequencing biases, unique molecular identifiers were incorporated into the TCR beta cDNA libraries. Clones were called with MiXCR by TCRdb after fastp trimmed the public reads at Q25, and only in-frame beta chains were retained. Here each entry gathers all rows of one CDR3 protein and keeps the most common genes and DNA. For this sample there are about 540,000 distinct CDR3 sequences; roughly 34% appear just once. The ten largest clonotypes hold 4.5% to 7.5% of the sample. Which antigens these TCRs recognize remains unknown. The sequenced sample was blood. Every receptor here comes from a girl younger than 18 with multiple sclerosis.

In DNA form, the CDR3 reads TGCGCCAGCAGCCAAACAGGGCTCGCTGAAGCTTTCTTT. Translation: CASSQTGLAEAFF. The V gene is TRBV4-1, the J gene TRBJ1-1, with D maybe TRBD1 (6 bases). The CDR3 has 13 residues. CDR1 is MGHRA and CDR2 is YSYEKL in the germline V gene. Trimming removed 2 bases from V and 6 bases from J, with 10 bases in between.

This clonotype was found once. The chain combines TRBV20-1 with TRBJ1-2, with 10 bases that match TRBD1. The junction had 10 bases not matched to a gene; V was cut back by 4 bases and J by 8 bases. Germline values: CDR1 DFQATT, CDR2 SNEGSKA (reference sequence). The length of the CDR3 is 14 residues. The CDR3 nucleotides are TGCAGTGCTATTCCGGGACAGGGGATTCGGGGCTACACCTTC. It specifies CSAIPGQGIRGYTF.

V usage is TRBV5-1 and J usage is TRBJ2-3; the D call may be TRBD1 or TRBD2 (6 bases each). This CDR3 is built from 16 residues. CDR1 and CDR2 (germline): SGHRS, YFSETQ. Trimming removed 4 bases from V and 1 base from J, with 16 bases in between. For the CDR3, the DNA is TGCGCCAGCAGCCCGCCGGAACGGGGGCGCACAGATACGCAGTATTTT. This translates into CASSPPERGRTDTQYF.

This rearrangement joins TRBV12-3 or TRBV12-4 to TRBJ1-5; 7 bases agree with TRBD1. V lost 6 bases to trimming and J lost 6 bases; unmatched junction nucleotides: 8. The CDR3 contains 14 residues. The CDR3 sequence: CASSPDRVAQPQHF. DNA of the CDR3: TGTGCCAGCAGCCCCGACAGGGTTGCTCAGCCCCAGCATTTT.

The chain employs TRBV6-5 and TRBJ2-5; weak D call: TRBD1 (6 bases). V dropped 0 bases and J dropped 5 bases, with 13 bases sitting between them. CDR1 MNHEY and CDR2 SVGAGI come from the germline V gene. The CDR3 sequence is 15 residues long. The CDR3 protein is CASSYSSGGRETQYF. CDR3 in DNA: TGTGCCAGCAGTTACTCGAGTGGGGGCCGGGAGACCCAGTACTTC.

The genes are TRBV5-1 and TRBJ2-7; weak D call: TRBD1 (6 bases). The V end was cut by 0 bases, the J end by 9 bases, with 10 bases between. The CDR3 sequence is 12 residues long. CDR1 SGHRS and CDR2 YFSETQ come from the germline V gene. CDR3 region: CASSLDEDRQYF. The DNA of the CDR3 is TGCGCCAGCAGCTTGGATGAGGACAGGCAGTACTTC.

The V and J genes are TRBV11-1 and TRBJ2-1; 7 bases match TRBD2. The CDR3 has 15 residues. Germline CDR1 reads SGHAT; CDR2 reads FQDESV (reference sequence). J gave up 4 bases and V 5 bases, and 8 bases lay outside the gene matches. As DNA, the CDR3 is TGTGCCAGCAGCCACTTAGCGGGCCCTTACAATGAGCAGTTCTTC. It translates to CASSHLAGPYNEQFF.

To note about this clonotype: Without the conserved terminal phenylalanine or tryptophan, this CDR3 likely stems from a read error. V gene TRBV20-1 combines with J gene TRBJ2-5, with D perhaps matching TRBD1 (6 bases). This CDR3 spans 14 amino acids. The V gene's germline CDR1 is DFQATT and CDR2 SNEGSKA (reference sequence). V lost 5 bases and J 0 bases, leaving 13 bases between the germline ends. The CDR3 protein is CSAGPTGNQETQYL. The DNA for the CDR3 is TGCAGTGCTGGCCCTACAGGGAACCAAGAGACCCAGTACCTC.

This clonotype was seen a few times. The chain joins TRBV2 to TRBJ1-6, with TRBD1 identical over 7 bases. Germline CDR1 and CDR2: SNHLY and FYNNEI. Trimming at V came to 2 bases and at J to 5 bases, leaving 6 bases not matched to a gene. CDR3 length: 16 amino acids. The CDR3 bases are TGTGCCAGCAGTGAAATCGTGGGACAGAATAATTCACCCCTCCACTTT. Amino acid sequence: CASSEIVGQNNSPLHF.

This chain joins TRBV5-1 and TRBJ2-2, with 10 bases aligning to TRBD1. CDR3 length equals 15 residues. J gave up 6 bases and V 1 base, and 3 bases lay outside the gene matches. Germline CDR1 is SGHRS and CDR2 is YFSETQ. CDR3 amino acids: CASSLPGQGSGELFF. CDR3 sequence (DNA): TGCGCCAGCAGCTTGCCGGGACAGGGGTCCGGGGAGCTGTTTTTT.

This chain uses TRBV20-1 with TRBJ2-5; D possibly matches TRBD1 or TRBD2 (5 bases each). Trimming took 5 bases from V and 4 from J, leaving 17 bases between them. Germline V lookup: CDR1 DFQATT, CDR2 SNEGSKA (reference sequence). The CDR3 extends over 14 amino acids. CDR3 in DNA: TGCAGTGCTGGAATACCGGGGCGCAGAGAGACCCAGTACTTC. Its translation is CSAGIPGRRETQYF.

This clonotype was counted between two and nine times. The chain recombines TRBV6-1 with TRBJ2-1; no reliable D call. Between the trimmed V and J ends, which lost 5 bases and 3 bases, there was a span of 11 bases. The CDR3 runs to 14 residues. Germline CDR1 and CDR2: MNHNS and SASEGT. CDR3 sequence reads: CASSIGAIYNEQFF. The CDR3 DNA is TGTGCCAGCAGTATAGGCGCGATCTACAATGAGCAGTTCTTC.

The count of this clonotype is one. V usage is TRBV20-1 and J usage is TRBJ2-1; no clear D. From germline, CDR1 is DFQATT and CDR2 SNEGSKA (reference sequence). V was shortened by 1 base and J by 13 bases, with 11 bases between the two germline ends. This CDR3 has 11 amino acids. The CDR3 nucleotides are TGCAGTGCTAGAGTTGGCTCCAGCCAGTTCTTC. Translation: CSARVGSSQFF.

The chain couples TRBV7-2 to TRBJ2-4; D could derive from TRBD1 or TRBD2 (6 bases each). CDR1 is SGHTA, CDR2 FQGNSA, per germline. V gave up 1 base and J gave up 1 base, with 20 bases separating them. There are 19 residues in the CDR3. In DNA form, the CDR3 reads TGTGCCAGCAGCTTAGTAGTAGCGGAGGGGGTCTTGGCCAAAAACATTCAGTACTTC. Its translation is CASSLVVAEGVLAKNIQYF. The full variable domain, in which reference TRBV7-2 and TRBJ2-4 provide the parts outside the CDR3, is GAGVSQSPSNKVTEKGKDVELRCDPISGHTALYWYRQSLGQGLEFLIYFQGNSAPDKSGLPSDRFSAERTGGSVSTLTIQRTQQEDSAVYLCASSLVVAEGVLAKNIQYFGAGTRLSVL.

This clonotype has only a few counts. The V and J genes are TRBV15 and TRBJ2-3, with D perhaps TRBD2 (6 bases). CDR1 is LNHNV and CDR2 is YYDKDF in the germline V gene (reference sequence). This CDR3 contains 16 residues. V lost 0 bases and J 0 bases, leaving 10 bases between the germline ends. The CDR3 DNA follows: TGTGCCACCAGCAGAGACCACGGGACTAGCACAGATACGCAGTATTTT. It is translated as CATSRDHGTSTDTQYF.

The chain has TRBV6-5 and TRBJ2-5, with D unclear. Between the trimmed V and J ends, which lost 0 bases and 11 bases, there was a span of 10 bases. The CDR3 has 12 residues. The V gene's germline CDR1 is MNHEY and CDR2 SVGAGI. CDR3 nucleotide sequence: TGTGCCAGCAGTTACTCCACTAATGAGCAGTACTTC. Translation: CASSYSTNEQYF.

The chain has TRBV12-3 or TRBV12-4 and TRBJ2-2; D uncertain. V shed 2 bases and J shed 4 bases, with 8 bases lying between them. This CDR3 is 14 amino acids long. The CDR3 protein is CASSLYGLTGELFF. The CDR3 DNA is TGTGCCAGCAGTTTATACGGCCTCACCGGGGAGCTGTTTTTT.

This clonotype occurred a few times. The CDR3, as DNA: TGTGCCAGCAGCCCGACAGGACAAGACACAGATACGCAGTATTTT. Protein sequence: CASSPTGQDTDTQYF. The chain uses TRBV3-1 and TRBJ2-3; weak D call: TRBD1 (6 bases). The CDR3 is 15 residues long. Trimming shortened V by 4 bases and J by 2 bases, and 13 bases separated the two germline ends. The germline V gene has CDR1 LGHDT and CDR2 YNNKEL (reference sequence).

The genes are TRBV7-9 and TRBJ2-1, with D possibly matching TRBD2 (6 bases). Germline V gives CDR1 SEHNR, CDR2 FQNEAQ (reference sequence). Trimming removed 5 bases from V and 8 bases from J, with 13 bases in between. The CDR3 is 13 amino acids. The CDR3 sequence is CASSHRGGYEQFF. The CDR3 region has the DNA TGTGCCAGCAGCCACCGCGGAGGGTATGAGCAGTTCTTC.

V and J are TRBV20-1 and TRBJ1-4; 8 nucleotides align to TRBD1. The CDR3 consists of 13 residues. Germline V gene data show CDR1 as DFQATT and CDR2 as SNEGSKA (reference sequence). V lost 6 bases and J lost 7; bases outside the gene matches: 7. For the CDR3, the DNA is TGCAGTGCGGGAGACAGGGGAAGTGAAAAACTGTTTTTT. Protein: CSAGDRGSEKLFF.

This clonotype was counted a single time. Written as DNA, the CDR3 is TGTGCCAGCAGTTTGGTCGCGGGAAACACCATATATTTT. This gives the protein CASSLVAGNTIYF. The chain joins TRBV12-3 or TRBV12-4 to TRBJ1-3; D uncertain. Trimming removed 3 bases at V and 4 bases at J, with 7 bases between. This CDR3 has 13 residues.

This rearrangement joins TRBV5-1 to TRBJ1-5; tentative D call: TRBD1 (5 bases). Looked up from germline, CDR1 is SGHRS and CDR2 is YFSETQ. V shed 4 bases and J shed 4 bases, with 12 bases lying between them. The length of the CDR3 is 14 residues. The DNA for the CDR3 is TGCGCCAGCAGCCCCTCGTCAGGGAATCAGCCCCAGCATTTT. This translates into CASSPSSGNQPQHF.

The J gene is TRBJ1-2, the V gene TRBV7-8, with D unresolved. The germline CDR1 and CDR2 sequences are SGHVS and FQNEAQ. The CDR3 has 13 residues. Trimming took off 1 base at V and 5 bases at J, with 8 bases between the two ends. CDR3 loop: CASSLGVLYGYTF. Here the CDR3 DNA reads TGTGCCAGCAGCTTAGGGGTTTTATATGGCTACACCTTC.

The genes are TRBV28 and TRBJ2-2; 14 nucleotides align to TRBD2. Trimming took 7 bases from V and 1 from J; bases not matched to a gene: 5. The CDR3 has 17 residues. The V gene's germline CDR1 is MDHEN and CDR2 SYDVKM. CDR3 residues: CASTRTSGGMNTGELFF. CDR3 bases: TGTGCCAGCACACGGACTAGCGGGGGGATGAACACCGGGGAGCTGTTTTTT.

The genes are TRBV12-3 or TRBV12-4 and TRBJ2-3; 10 bases are a match to TRBD2. CDR3 length equals 16 residues. Trimming at V came to 3 bases and at J to 5 bases, leaving 8 bases not matched to a gene. Here the CDR3 DNA reads TGTGCCAGCAGTTTTCCTCTAGCGGGGGAGGGAGATACGCAGTATTTT. Protein sequence: CASSFPLAGEGDTQYF.

Regarding this clonotype: A much larger clone is a single base away; this may be a read error. The chain couples TRBV28 to TRBJ1-5; 9 bases line up with TRBD1. The CDR3 runs 14 residues. Germline V CDR1 and CDR2: MDHEN, SYDVKM. DNA of the CDR3: TGTGCCAGCAGTACAACAGGGGGCAAGCAGCCCCAGCATTTT. Translated, it gives CASSTTGGKQPQHF.

A remark on this clonotype: A much bigger clone sits one base away, suggesting this may be a read error. The chain employs TRBV6-6 and TRBJ2-5; D perhaps matches TRBD2 (5 bases). Germline assignment: CDR1 MNHNY and CDR2 SVGAGI (reference sequence). V gave up 7 bases and J gave up 5 bases, with 11 bases separating them. The CDR3 length is 12 residues. The CDR3 coding sequence is TGTGCCAGCAAAGGGAGCAGGGAGACCCAGTACTTC. Encoded protein: CASKGSRETQYF.

This sequence joins TRBV29-1 and TRBJ2-1, with a weak D call TRBD2 (5 bases). This CDR3 comprises 13 residues. Germline V gives CDR1 SQVTM, CDR2 ANQGSEA. Trimming cost V 7 bases and J 3 bases, with 13 bases left between them. CDR3 amino acids: CSAQGSSYNEQFF. Here the CDR3 DNA reads TGCAGCGCCCAAGGGAGCAGCTACAATGAGCAGTTCTTC.

The V call is TRBV2, the J call TRBJ1-1, with D perhaps TRBD1 (6 bases). Germline CDR1 and CDR2: SNHLY and FYNNEI. Trimming removed 4 bases from V and 0 bases from J, with 18 bases in between. The CDR3 is 17 residues long. Here the CDR3 reads CASSVRDTPGMNTEAFF. Here the CDR3 DNA reads TGTGCCAGCAGTGTCCGGGACACTCCGGGTATGAACACTGAAGCTTTCTTT.